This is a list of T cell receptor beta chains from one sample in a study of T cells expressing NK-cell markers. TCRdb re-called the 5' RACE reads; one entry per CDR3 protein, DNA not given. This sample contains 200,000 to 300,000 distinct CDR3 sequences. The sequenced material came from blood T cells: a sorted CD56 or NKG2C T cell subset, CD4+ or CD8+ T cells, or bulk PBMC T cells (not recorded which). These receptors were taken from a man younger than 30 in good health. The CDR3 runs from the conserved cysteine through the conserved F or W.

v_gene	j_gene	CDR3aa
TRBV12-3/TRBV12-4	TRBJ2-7	CASSLHRVGGEQYF
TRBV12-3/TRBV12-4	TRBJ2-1	CASSPERLAGATNEQFF
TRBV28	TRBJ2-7	CASIGAGVEQYF
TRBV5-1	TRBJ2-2	CASSLPSDTGELFF
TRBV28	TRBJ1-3	CASIPIGDNSGNTIYF
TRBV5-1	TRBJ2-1	CASSQGLAGENQFF
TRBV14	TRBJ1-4	CASSQVRTATNEKLFF
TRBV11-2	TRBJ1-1	CASSWVNTEAFF
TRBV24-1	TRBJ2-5	CATSDFTLGGETQYF
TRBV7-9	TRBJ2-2	CASSLATSAGELFF
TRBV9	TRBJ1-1	CASSLTPGQGARAFF
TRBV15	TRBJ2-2	CATSSHRGLLTGELFF
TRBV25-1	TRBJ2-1	CASSLSGSLNEQFF
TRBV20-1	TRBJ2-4	CSARGFSSLNIQYF
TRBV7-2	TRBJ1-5	CASSSWTSRGNQPQHF
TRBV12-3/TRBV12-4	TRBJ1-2	CASSLNEGYGYTF
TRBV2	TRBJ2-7	CASKTSGYEQYF
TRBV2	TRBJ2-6	CASSESHVLTF
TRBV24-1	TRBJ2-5	CATSGEGGPSETQYF
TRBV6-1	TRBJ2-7	CASSDRQGSTYEQYF
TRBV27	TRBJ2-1	CASSTSPSGRAVVEQFF
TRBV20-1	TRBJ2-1	CSAREDYNEQFF
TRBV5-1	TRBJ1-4	CASSRTGGGEKLFF
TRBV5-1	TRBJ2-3	CASSPVQSTDTQYF
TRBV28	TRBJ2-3	CASSLLGDSTDTQYF
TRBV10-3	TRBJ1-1	CASKPGRENTEAFF